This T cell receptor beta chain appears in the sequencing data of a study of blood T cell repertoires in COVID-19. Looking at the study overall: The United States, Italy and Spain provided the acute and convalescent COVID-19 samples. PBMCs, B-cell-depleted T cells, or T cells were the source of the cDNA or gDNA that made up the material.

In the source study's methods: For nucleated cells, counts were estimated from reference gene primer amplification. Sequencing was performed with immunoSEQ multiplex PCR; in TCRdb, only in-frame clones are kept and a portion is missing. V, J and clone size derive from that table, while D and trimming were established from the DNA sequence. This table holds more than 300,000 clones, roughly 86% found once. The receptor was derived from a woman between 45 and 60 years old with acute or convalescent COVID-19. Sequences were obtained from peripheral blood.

CDR3 sequence reads: CAISGTSGNIQYF. In DNA form, the CDR3 reads TGTGCCATCAGTGGTACTAGCGGGAACATTCAGTACTTC. V gene TRBV10-3 combines with J gene TRBJ2-4, with 9 bases that match TRBD2. The J segment lost 7 bases and the V segment lost 4 bases, leaving 2 bases of the junction unmatched. CDR1 and CDR2 from the germline V gene are ENHRY and SYGVKD. The CDR3 runs to 13 residues.